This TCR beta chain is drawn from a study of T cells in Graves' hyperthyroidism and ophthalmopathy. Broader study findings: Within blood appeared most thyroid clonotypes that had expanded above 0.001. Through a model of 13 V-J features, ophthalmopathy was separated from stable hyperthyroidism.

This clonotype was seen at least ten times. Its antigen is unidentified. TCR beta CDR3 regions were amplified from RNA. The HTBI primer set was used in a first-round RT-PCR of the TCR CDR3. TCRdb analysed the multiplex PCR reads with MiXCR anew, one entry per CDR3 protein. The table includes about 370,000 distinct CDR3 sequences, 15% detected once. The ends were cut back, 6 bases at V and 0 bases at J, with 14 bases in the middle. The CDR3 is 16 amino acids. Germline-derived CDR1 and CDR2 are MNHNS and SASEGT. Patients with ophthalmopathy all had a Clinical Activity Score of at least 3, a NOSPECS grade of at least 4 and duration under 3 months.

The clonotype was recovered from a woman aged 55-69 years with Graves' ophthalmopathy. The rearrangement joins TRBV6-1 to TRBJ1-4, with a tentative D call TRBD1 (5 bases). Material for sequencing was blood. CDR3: CASRSGTTATNEKLFF. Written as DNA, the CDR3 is TGTGCCAGCAGGTCCGGGACGACTGCAACTAATGAAAAACTGTTTTTT.